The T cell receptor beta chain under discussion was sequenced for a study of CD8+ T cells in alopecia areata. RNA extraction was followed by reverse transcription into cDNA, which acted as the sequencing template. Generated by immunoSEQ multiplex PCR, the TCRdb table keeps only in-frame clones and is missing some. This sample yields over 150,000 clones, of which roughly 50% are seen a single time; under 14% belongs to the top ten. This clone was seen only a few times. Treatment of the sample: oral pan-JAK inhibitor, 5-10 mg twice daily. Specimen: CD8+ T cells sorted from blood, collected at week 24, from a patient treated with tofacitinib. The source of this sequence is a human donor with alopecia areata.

This CDR3 reads CASSFSTAIILNTEAFF. Here the CDR3 DNA reads TGTGCCAGCAGCTTCTCGACAGCTATAATCTTGAACACTGAAGCTTTCTTT. This chain connects TRBV5-6 to TRBJ1-1; possible D gene TRBD1, 5 bases. The CDR3 extends over 17 amino acids. The germline V gene encodes CDR1 SGHDT and CDR2 YYEEEE. Trimming took 2 bases from V and 0 from J, leaving 17 bases between them. Full variable domain (rest looked up from reference TRBV5-6 and TRBJ1-1): DAGVTQSPTHLIKTRGQQVTLRCSPKSGHDTVSWYQQALGQGPQFIFQYYEEEERQRGNFPDRFSGHQFPNYSSELNVNALLLGDSALYLCASSFSTAIILNTEAFFGQGTRLTVV.